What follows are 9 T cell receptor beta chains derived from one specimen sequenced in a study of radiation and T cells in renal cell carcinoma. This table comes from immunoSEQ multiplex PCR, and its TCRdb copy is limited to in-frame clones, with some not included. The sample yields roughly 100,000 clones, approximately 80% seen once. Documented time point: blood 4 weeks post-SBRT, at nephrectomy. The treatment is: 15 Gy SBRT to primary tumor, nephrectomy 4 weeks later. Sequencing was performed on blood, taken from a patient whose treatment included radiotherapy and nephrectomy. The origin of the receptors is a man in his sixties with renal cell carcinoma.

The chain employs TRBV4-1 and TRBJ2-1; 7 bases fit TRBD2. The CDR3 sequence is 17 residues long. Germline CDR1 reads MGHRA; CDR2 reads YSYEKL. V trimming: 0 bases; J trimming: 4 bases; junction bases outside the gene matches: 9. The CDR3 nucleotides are TGCGCCAGCAGCCAAGATGCCTACCCGCGGGGGTACAATGAGCAGTTCTTC. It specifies CASSQDAYPRGYNEQFF.

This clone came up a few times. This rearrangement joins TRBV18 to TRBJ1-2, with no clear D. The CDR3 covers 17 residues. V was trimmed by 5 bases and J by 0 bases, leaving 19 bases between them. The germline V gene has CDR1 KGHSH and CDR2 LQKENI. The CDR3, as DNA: TGTGCCAGCTCAGGGCGGGATCGCCAGCCACCTAACTATGGCTACACCTTC. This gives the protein CASSGRDRQPPNYGYTF.

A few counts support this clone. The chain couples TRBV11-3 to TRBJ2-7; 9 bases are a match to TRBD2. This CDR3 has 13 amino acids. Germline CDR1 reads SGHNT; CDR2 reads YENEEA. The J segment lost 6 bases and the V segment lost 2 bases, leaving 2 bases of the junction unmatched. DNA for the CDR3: TGTGCCAGCAGCTTACTTAGCGGGGGCGAGCAGTACTTC. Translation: CASSLLSGGEQYF.

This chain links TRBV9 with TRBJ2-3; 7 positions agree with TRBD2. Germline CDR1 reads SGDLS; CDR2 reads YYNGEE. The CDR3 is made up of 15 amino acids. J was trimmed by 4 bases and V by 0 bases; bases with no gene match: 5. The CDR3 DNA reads TGTGCCAGCAGCGTAGGGTGGCGGGAGCCAGATACGCAGTATTTT. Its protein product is CASSVGWREPDTQYF.

In DNA, the CDR3 is TGTGCCAGCAGCCTACGACTAGCGGGAGGGCCGGTAGGAAAGAACATTCAGTACTTC. This encodes CASSLRLAGGPVGKNIQYF. The genes are TRBV2 and TRBJ2-4; 14 nucleotides align to TRBD2. CDR3 length: 19 amino acids. Germline V lookup: CDR1 SNHLY, CDR2 FYNNEI. V lost 6 bases, J lost 7 bases, and 17 bases stayed unmatched.

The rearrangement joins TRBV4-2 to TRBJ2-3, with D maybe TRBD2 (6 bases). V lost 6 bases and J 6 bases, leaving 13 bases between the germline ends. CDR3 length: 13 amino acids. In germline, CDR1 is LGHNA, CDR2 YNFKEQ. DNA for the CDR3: TGTGCCAGCAGACGGGACTCCGGGGATACGCAGTATTTT. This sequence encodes CASRRDSGDTQYF.

The CDR3 loop is CASSSDQNSNQPQHF. The CDR3 coding sequence is TGTGCCAGCAGCTCCGACCAGAATAGCAATCAGCCCCAGCATTTT. This chain connects TRBV7-8 to TRBJ1-5; D uncertain. In germline, CDR1 is SGHVS, CDR2 FQNEAQ. V was pared by 4 bases and J by 0 bases, with 10 bases between. This CDR3 spans 15 amino acids.

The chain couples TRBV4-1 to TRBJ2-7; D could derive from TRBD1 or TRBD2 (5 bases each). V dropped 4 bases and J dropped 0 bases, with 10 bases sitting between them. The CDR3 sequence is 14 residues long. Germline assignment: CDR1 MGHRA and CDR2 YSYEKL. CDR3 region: CASSLRGASYEQYF. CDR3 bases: TGCGCCAGCAGCCTCCGGGGCGCCTCCTACGAGCAGTACTTC.

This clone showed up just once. The CDR3 reads CASSPPGPTYEQYF. Here the CDR3 DNA reads TGTGCCAGCAGCCCACCTGGACCCACCTACGAGCAGTACTTC. The chain carries TRBV7-9 and TRBJ2-7; D unresolved. The CDR3 runs 14 residues. In germline, CDR1 is SEHNR, CDR2 FQNEAQ (reference sequence). Between the trimmed V and J ends, which lost 5 bases and 2 bases, there was a span of 13 bases.